This T cell receptor (beta chain) emerged from a study of blood T cell repertoires in COVID-19. The CDR3 has 13 amino acids. Germline V gives CDR1 MNHEY, CDR2 SVGAGI. J was trimmed by 7 bases and V by 4 bases; bases with no gene match: 4. Authors' methods: The assay estimated nucleated cells by amplifying reference gene primers. This table comes from immunoSEQ multiplex PCR, and its TCRdb copy is limited to in-frame clones, with some not included. The DNA gave D and trimming, while V, J and clone size come from that table. Among 120,000 to 150,000 clones listed, around 80% were seen once. The sequence was collected from a woman aged 45-65 years in a cohort sampled during active or convalescent COVID-19. The rearrangement joins TRBV6-5 to TRBJ1-2, with 9 bases identical to TRBD1. The sample consisted of peripheral blood. CDR3: CASSWGQGGGYTF. DNA for the CDR3: TGTGCCAGCAGTTGGGGACAGGGAGGTGGCTACACCTTC.